Below, 15 T cell receptor beta chains from the same sample are listed, as sequenced in a study of blood T cell repertoires in COVID-19. This table comes from immunoSEQ multiplex PCR, and its TCRdb copy is limited to in-frame clones, with some not included. The data contain under 400,000 clones, roughly 90% of them singletons. Sequenced material: peripheral blood. The receptors were gathered from a man younger than 30 with active or convalescent COVID-19.

V is TRBV21-1 and J is TRBJ1-5. TRBV21-1 constitutes a pseudogene. The CDR3 has 18 amino acids. CDR3 in DNA: TGTGCCAGCAGCCCCAACGCAGGGAGGGGAAGGAGCAATCAGCCCCAGCATTTT. It translates to CASSPNAGRGRSNQPQHF.

The chain carries TRBV28 and TRBJ2-7, with 10 positions matching TRBD1. Germline V lookup: CDR1 MDHEN, CDR2 SYDVKM. Trimming took 6 bases from V and 3 from J; bases not matched to a gene: 5. This CDR3 contains 14 residues. The CDR3 bases are TGTGCCAGCAGGTCCGGGACAGGGGTCTACGAGCAGTACTTC. Protein: CASRSGTGVYEQYF.

This chain links TRBV7-2 with TRBJ2-1, with TRBD2 matching 8 bases. Trimming removed 1 base from V and 7 bases from J; junction bases left unmatched: 6. The CDR3 length is 15 residues. From germline, CDR1 is SGHTA and CDR2 FQGNSA. The CDR3 is CASSLGGGRPNEQFF. CDR3 coding DNA: TGTGCCAGCAGCTTAGGCGGCGGGAGGCCGAATGAGCAGTTCTTC.

As concerns this clone: Other DNA sequences of this sample code for an identical CDR3. This chain joins TRBV9 and TRBJ2-5, with a weak D call TRBD1 (6 bases). Germline V gene lookup returns CDR1 SGDLS and CDR2 YYNGEE. The length of the CDR3 is 14 residues. V was clipped by 3 bases and J by 1 base, with 10 bases between them. CDR3 in amino acids: CASSAGQSQETQYF. CDR3 DNA: TGTGCCAGCAGCGCGGGACAAAGCCAAGAGACCCAGTACTTC.

Of note for this clone: With a much larger clone just one base away, this may be a read error. The V and J genes are TRBV6-5 and TRBJ1-1, with D perhaps matching TRBD1 (6 bases). Germline V gene data show CDR1 as MNHEY and CDR2 as SVGAGI. Trimming took 6 bases from V and 1 from J, leaving 9 bases between them. This CDR3 is built from 13 residues. The CDR3 sequence: CASSRQENTEAFF. As DNA, the CDR3 is TGTGCCAGCAGCCGACAGGAGAACACTGAAGCTTTCTTT.

The rearrangement links TRBV6-5 to TRBJ1-2, with 8 bases lining up with TRBD1. Looked up from germline, CDR1 is MNHEY and CDR2 is SVGAGI. This CDR3 comprises 13 residues. The V gene end was trimmed by 5 bases and the J gene end by 4 bases; junction bases not matched to a gene: 3. The CDR3 DNA follows: TGTGCCAGCAGTCGGACAGGGCTCTATGGCTACACCTTC. Translation: CASSRTGLYGYTF.

This rearrangement joins TRBV13 to TRBJ1-2; 7 bases line up with TRBD1. CDR1 and CDR2 from the germline V gene are PRHDT and FYEKMQ (reference sequence). The V segment lost 4 bases and the J segment 4 bases; nucleotides outside the gene matches: 6. The CDR3 has 14 residues. DNA for the CDR3: TGTGCCAGCAGCTCCGAAAGGACAGGCTATGGCTACACCTTC. This gives the protein CASSSERTGYGYTF.

This chain links TRBV20-1 with TRBJ2-7; unclear D gene. Trimming took off 3 bases at V and 6 bases at J, with 9 bases between the two ends. This CDR3 is 11 amino acids long. Germline CDR1 is DFQATT and CDR2 is SNEGSKA (reference sequence). CDR3 sequence: CSARPMAEQYF. DNA of the CDR3: TGCAGTGCTAGGCCGATGGCCGAGCAGTACTTC.

Written as DNA, the CDR3 is TGTGCCAGCAGTATGGACAGGGGGCTTCTTGGCTACACCTTC. It translates to CASSMDRGLLGYTF. This sequence joins TRBV28 and TRBJ1-2, with TRBD1 matching 11 bases. J gave up 7 bases and V 5 bases, and 6 bases lay outside the gene matches. The CDR3 extends over 14 amino acids. CDR1 is MDHEN and CDR2 is SYDVKM in the germline V gene.

V usage is TRBV6-2 or TRBV6-3 and J usage is TRBJ1-1, with D perhaps TRBD1 (5 bases). The CDR3 runs 15 residues. V was trimmed by 6 bases and J by 5 bases, leaving 19 bases between them. Germline CDR1 reads MNHEY; CDR2 reads SVGEGT. The CDR3 loop reads CASSSPGGGKTEAFF. CDR3 DNA sequence: TGTGCCAGCAGCTCCCCGGGTGGGGGGAAAACTGAAGCTTTCTTT.

This clone was detected only once. The J gene is TRBJ2-7, the V gene TRBV11-2, with D unclear. Germline assignment: CDR1 SGHAT and CDR2 FQNNGV. CDR3 length equals 12 residues. V gave up 7 bases and J gave up 0 bases, with 7 bases separating them. DNA of the CDR3: TGTGCCAGCACCCCCGTCTCCTACGAGCAGTACTTC. It translates to CASTPVSYEQYF.

This CDR3 reads CASSLEAAGYEQYF. CDR3 DNA: TGTGCCAGCAGTCTGGAAGCTGCGGGATACGAGCAGTACTTC. The chain combines TRBV27 with TRBJ2-7; TRBD2 might be the D (6 bases). This CDR3 spans 14 amino acids. CDR1 and CDR2 from the germline V gene are MNHEY and SMNVEV (reference sequence). V was shortened by 5 bases and J by 4 bases, with 15 bases between the two germline ends.

The chain joins TRBV10-3 to TRBJ2-7, with D possibly being TRBD1 (7 bases). The CDR3 extends over 13 amino acids. Trimming shortened V by 6 bases and J by 2 bases, and 11 bases separated the two germline ends. Per germline, CDR1 ENHRY and CDR2 SYGVKD. The CDR3 coding sequence is TGTGCCATCAGGCCAGGGGGGACCTACGAGCAGTACTTC. This codes for CAIRPGGTYEQYF.

The CDR3 reads CASSQYHSRQGIKETQYF. In DNA, the CDR3 is TGTGCCAGCAGTCAATACCACTCGAGACAGGGGATTAAAGAGACCCAGTACTTC. V gene TRBV27 combines with J gene TRBJ2-5, with 8 nucleotides matching TRBD1. This CDR3 contains 18 residues. CDR1 is MNHEY, CDR2 SMNVEV, per germline (reference sequence). J was trimmed by 3 bases and V by 5 bases; bases with no gene match: 17.

This sequence joins TRBV6-2 or TRBV6-3 and TRBJ1-1; D not certain. V lost 5 bases to trimming and J lost 7 bases, with 8 bases between them. There are 11 residues in the CDR3. From germline, CDR1 is MNHEY and CDR2 SVGEGT. The DNA of the CDR3 is TGTGCCAGCAGTATGAGACTTGAAGCTTTCTTT. Its protein product is CASSMRLEAFF.